The 13 T cell receptor beta chains presented below share a single source sample, sequenced in a study of CD8 T cell repertoires and HIV-1 epitope variants. The antigens for these receptors are not known. Libraries were prepared by immunoSEQ multiplex PCR; TCRdb keeps only in-frame clonotypes and omits some of them. The sample holds 1,500 to 2,000 clones; around 72% are singletons and the top ten take about 41%. The source material was cultured CD8+ T cells derived from PBMCs. The receptors come from a male donor with HIV.

This clone appeared a single time. The chain recombines TRBV4-3 with TRBJ1-6; TRBD1 matches at 8 bases. The J segment lost 0 bases and the V segment lost 2 bases, leaving 12 bases of the junction unmatched. This CDR3 contains 20 residues. Germline values: CDR1 LGHNA, CDR2 YSLEER. For the CDR3, the DNA is TGCGCCAGCAGCCAACTCATCAGGGGGCCCGAAAGCTCCTATAATTCACCCCTCCACTTT. Its protein is CASSQLIRGPESSYNSPLHF.

J is TRBJ2-5 and V is TRBV7-9; TRBD1 might be the D (6 bases). Looked up from germline, CDR1 is SEHNR and CDR2 is FQNEAQ (reference sequence). CDR3 length equals 12 residues. Between the trimmed V and J ends, which lost 4 bases and 9 bases, there was a span of 12 bases. Here the CDR3 DNA reads TGTGCCAGCAGCTCCAGCTCAGGGGCCCAGTACTTC. Its translation is CASSSSSGAQYF.

The table lists this clone with a count of one. The rearrangement links TRBV28 to TRBJ2-5, with D perhaps TRBD1 (6 bases). This CDR3 comprises 15 residues. Germline lookup yields CDR1 MDHEN and CDR2 SYDVKM. V lost 6 bases and J lost 3, with 17 bases in between. DNA of the CDR3: TGTGCCAGCAGCTCATCCAAGTACAGGGAAGAGACCCAGTACTTC. It is translated as CASSSSKYREETQYF. The full variable domain, its missing parts supplied by reference TRBV28 and TRBJ2-5, is DVKVTQSSRYLVKRTGEKVFLECVQDMDHENMFWYRQDPGLGLRLIYFSYDVKMKEKGDIPEGYSVSREKKERFSLILESASTNQTSMYLCASSSSKYREETQYFGPGTRLLVL.

This sequence joins TRBV11-2 and TRBJ1-1; D gene uncertain. Germline V gene lookup returns CDR1 SGHAT and CDR2 FQNNGV. The CDR3 length is 14 residues. V lost 0 bases, J lost 3 bases, and 8 bases lay in between. In DNA, the CDR3 is TGTGCCAGCAGCTTAGATTCGGGATACACTGAAGCTTTCTTT. Its translation: CASSLDSGYTEAFF.

This chain connects TRBV15 to TRBJ1-5, with TRBD1 matching over 8 bases. V shed 1 base, J shed 3 bases, and the junction held 8 bases outside the gene matches. The length of the CDR3 is 17 residues. Germline V gives CDR1 LNHNV, CDR2 YYDKDF (reference sequence). The CDR3 sequence: CATSRGRGLRNNQPQHF. Written as DNA, the CDR3 is TGTGCCACCAGCAGAGGCAGGGGGCTTCGGAACAATCAGCCCCAGCATTTT.

The chain recombines TRBV9 with TRBJ2-3; 10 nucleotides match TRBD2. The CDR3 has 16 amino acids. V dropped 1 base and J dropped 0; count of bases not matched to a gene: 2. CDR1 is SGDLS and CDR2 is YYNGEE in the germline V gene. The DNA of the CDR3 is TGTGCCAGCAGCGTAAGCGGGGGGGATAGCACAGATACGCAGTATTTT. It yields the protein CASSVSGGDSTDTQYF.

The chain has TRBV7-9 and TRBJ1-1; the match to TRBD1 covers 7 bases. The germline V gene encodes CDR1 SEHNR and CDR2 FQNEAQ (reference sequence). The CDR3 spans 14 residues. The V gene end was trimmed by 8 bases and the J gene end by 5 bases; junction bases not matched to a gene: 11. In DNA, the CDR3 is TGTGCCAGCGACGGGACAGAAGTCCGGACTGAAGCTTTCTTT. Residues: CASDGTEVRTEAFF. The whole variable domain, filled in from reference TRBV7-9 and TRBJ1-1, reads DTGVSQNPRHKITKRGQNVTFRCDPISEHNRLYWYRQTLGQGPEFLTYFQNEAQLEKSRLLSDRFSAERPKGSFSTLEIQRTEQGDSAMYLCASDGTEVRTEAFFGQGTRLTVV.

This clone occurred a few times. V is TRBV5-8 and J is TRBJ2-3; TRBD2 matches 10 bases. Germline CDR1 SGHTS, CDR2 YDEGEE. The CDR3 sequence is 16 residues long. The J segment lost 2 bases and the V segment lost 4 bases, leaving 7 bases of the junction unmatched. CDR3 loop: CASSPTSGVATDTQYF. CDR3 bases: TGTGCCAGCAGCCCTACTAGCGGGGTCGCCACAGATACGCAGTATTTT.

V usage is TRBV5-6 and J usage is TRBJ1-4, with a possible D match to TRBD1 (5 bases). The V end lost 0 bases, the J end lost 10 bases, and 7 bases lay between the germline ends. The CDR3 extends over 12 amino acids. Germline CDR1 and CDR2: SGHDT and YYEEEE. The CDR3 nucleotides are TGTGCCAGCAGCTTGGGAGGGGCAAAACTGTTTTTT. Translating it yields CASSLGGAKLFF.

The CDR3 sequence: CASSETGGSTEAFF. The CDR3 nucleotides are TGTGCCAGCAGCGAGACAGGAGGGAGCACTGAAGCTTTCTTT. This sequence joins TRBV9 and TRBJ1-1, with D perhaps TRBD1 (6 bases). This CDR3 is built from 14 residues. Trimming left V 3 bases short and J 4 bases short, with 13 bases between. Germline V lookup: CDR1 SGDLS, CDR2 YYNGEE.

This clone was seen once. V and J are TRBV28 and TRBJ1-1; D possibly corresponds to TRBD1 (6 bases). V shed 4 bases and J shed 1 base, with 10 bases lying between them. The CDR3 runs 14 residues. Germline CDR1 and CDR2: MDHEN and SYDVKM. The CDR3 DNA reads as TGTGCCAGCAGTTGGGGGGGGGCGAACACTGAAGCTTTCTTT. This sequence encodes CASSWGGANTEAFF.

V is TRBV6-1 and J is TRBJ2-5; 10 bases are shared with TRBD2. Germline V gene sequence: CDR1 MNHNS, CDR2 SASEGT. CDR3 length equals 16 residues. The J segment lost 5 bases and the V segment lost 4 bases, leaving 10 bases of the junction unmatched. The CDR3, as DNA: TGTGCCAGCAGTGTTAGTAGCGGGGGGCCAGGGGAGACCCAGTACTTC. The encoded protein is CASSVSSGGPGETQYF.

The chain links TRBV27 to TRBJ2-2; 11 nucleotides match TRBD2. The CDR3 is 18 amino acids. V was pared by 3 bases and J by 2 bases, with 8 bases of the junction left unmatched. Germline-derived CDR1 and CDR2 are MNHEY and SMNVEV (reference sequence). CDR3 amino acids: CASSFTTSGNLNTGELFF. The DNA of the CDR3 is TGTGCCAGCAGTTTTACGACTAGCGGGAACTTAAACACCGGGGAGCTGTTTTTT.